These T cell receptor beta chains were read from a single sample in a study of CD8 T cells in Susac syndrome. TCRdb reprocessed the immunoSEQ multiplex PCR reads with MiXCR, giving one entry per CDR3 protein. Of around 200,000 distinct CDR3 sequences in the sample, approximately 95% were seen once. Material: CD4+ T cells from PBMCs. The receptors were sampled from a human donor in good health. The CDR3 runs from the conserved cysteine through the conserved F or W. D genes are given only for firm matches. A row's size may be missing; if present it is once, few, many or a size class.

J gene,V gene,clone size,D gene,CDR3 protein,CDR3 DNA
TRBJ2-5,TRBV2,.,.,CASSWTVMETQYF,TGTGCCAGCTCATGGACAGTGATGGAGACCCAGTACTTC
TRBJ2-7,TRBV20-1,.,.,CSARDISRAGGQSYEQYF,TGCAGTGCTAGAGATATTAGTCGGGCCGGGGGCCAATCCTACGAGCAGTACTTC
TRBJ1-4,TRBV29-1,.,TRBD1,CSVGVTGVDEKLFF,TGCAGCGTCGGAGTGACAGGGGTTGATGAAAAACTGTTTTTT
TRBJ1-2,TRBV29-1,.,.,CSVVLGGDYGYTF,TGCAGCGTTGTTCTCGGGGGGGACTATGGCTACACCTTC
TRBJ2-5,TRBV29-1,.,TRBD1,CSVERDRGLETQYF,TGCAGCGTTGAGCGGGACAGGGGGCTTGAGACCCAGTACTTC
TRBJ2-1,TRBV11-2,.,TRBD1,CAGSLGAAGGLGGPYNEQFF,TGTGCCGGCAGCTTAGGAGCGGCAGGGGGCCTCGGCGGCCCCTACAATGAGCAGTTCTTC
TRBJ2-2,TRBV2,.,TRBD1,CASGGGQGRTGELFF,TGTGCCAGCGGAGGGGGACAGGGGAGAACCGGGGAGCTGTTTTTT
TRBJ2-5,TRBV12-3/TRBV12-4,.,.,CASSLSGRETQYF,TGTGCCAGCAGTTTATCGGGGAGGGAGACCCAGTACTTC
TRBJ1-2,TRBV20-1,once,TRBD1,CSAWGQGANYGYTF,TGCAGTGCTTGGGGACAGGGGGCTAACTATGGCTACACCTTC
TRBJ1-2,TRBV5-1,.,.,CASSLAQGDYGYTF,TGCGCCAGCAGCTTGGCCCAGGGCGACTATGGCTACACCTTC
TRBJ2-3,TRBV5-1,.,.,CASSPRTGGTGTDTQYF,TGCGCCAGCAGCCCCCGGACCGGCGGGACAGGCACAGATACGCAGTATTTT
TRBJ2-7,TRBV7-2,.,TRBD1,CASSSGQGFNEQYF,TGTGCCAGCAGCTCTGGACAGGGGTTCAACGAGCAGTACTTC
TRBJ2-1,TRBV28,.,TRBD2,CASSRTGTSGSDEQFF,TGTGCCAGCAGTCGTACCGGGACTAGCGGGAGCGATGAGCAGTTCTTC
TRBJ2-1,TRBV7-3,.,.,CASSLNPGSEQFF,TGTGCCAGCAGCTTAAACCCAGGGTCTGAGCAGTTCTTC
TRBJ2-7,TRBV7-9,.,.,CASNPASAYEQYF,TGTGCCAGCAATCCGGCCTCAGCCTACGAGCAGTACTTC
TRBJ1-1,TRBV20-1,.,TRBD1,CSARTGIDTEAFF,TGCAGTGCTCGGACAGGGATAGACACTGAAGCTTTCTTT
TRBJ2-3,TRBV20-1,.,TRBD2,CSAPKRGGTDTQYF,TGCAGTGCTCCTAAGCGGGGGGGCACAGATACGCAGTATTTT
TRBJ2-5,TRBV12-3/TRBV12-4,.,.,CASSLITSQETQYF,TGTGCCAGCAGTTTGATCACCTCCCAAGAGACCCAGTACTTC
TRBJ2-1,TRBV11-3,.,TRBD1,CASSLGSDRFREQFF,TGTGCCAGCAGCTTAGGATCGGACAGGTTTCGTGAGCAGTTCTTC
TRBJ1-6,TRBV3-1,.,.,CASSQDYSPLHF,TGTGCCAGCAGCCAAGATTATTCACCCCTCCACTTT
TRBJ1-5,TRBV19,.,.,CASSPVGDSNQPQHF,TGTGCCAGTAGTCCGGTTGGGGATAGCAATCAGCCCCAGCATTTT
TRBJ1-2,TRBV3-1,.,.,CASSQDIGVNGYTF,TGTGCCAGCAGCCAAGATATCGGGGTAAACGGCTACACCTTC
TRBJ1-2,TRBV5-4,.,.,CASSSDIDGYTF,TGTGCCAGCAGCTCGGATATTGATGGCTACACCTTC
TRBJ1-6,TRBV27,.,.,CASSFDSVISPLHF,TGTGCCAGCAGTTTTGACAGTGTAATTTCACCCCTCCACTTT
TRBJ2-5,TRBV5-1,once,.,CASSFQVQETQYF,TGCGCCAGCAGCTTCCAAGTTCAAGAGACCCAGTACTTC
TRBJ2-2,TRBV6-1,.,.,CASRLEDRMNTGELFF,TGTGCCAGCAGACTGGAGGACAGAATGAACACCGGGGAGCTGTTTTTT
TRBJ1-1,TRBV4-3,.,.,CASTPDPQVNYEAFF,TGCGCCAGCACCCCCGACCCACAGGTTAACTATGAAGCTTTCTTT
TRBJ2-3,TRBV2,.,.,CASRQVEDTQYF,TGTGCCAGCCGACAGGTGGAGGATACGCAGTATTTT
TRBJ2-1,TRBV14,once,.,CASSQGVYNEQFF,TGTGCCAGCAGCCAAGGGGTCTACAATGAGCAGTTCTTC
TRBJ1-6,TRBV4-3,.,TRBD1,CASSQISGGSSPLHF,TGCGCCAGCAGCCAAATCTCAGGGGGCTCTTCACCCCTCCACTTT
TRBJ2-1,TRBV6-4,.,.,CASRPEGPYNEQFF,TGTGCCAGCAGACCTGAGGGCCCATACAATGAGCAGTTCTTC
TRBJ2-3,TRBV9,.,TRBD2,CASSVGDYGGGTDTQYF,TGTGCCAGCAGCGTAGGCGATTACGGGGGGGGCACAGATACGCAGTATTTT
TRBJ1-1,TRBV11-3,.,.,CASSMSGVNTEAFF,TGTGCCAGCAGCATGTCGGGGGTAAACACTGAAGCTTTCTTT
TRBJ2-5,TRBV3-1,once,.,CASSRLDQETQYF,TGTGCCAGCAGCCGCCTCGACCAAGAGACCCAGTACTTC
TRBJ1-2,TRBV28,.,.,CASTLLEGNGYTF,TGTGCCAGCACGTTGCTGGAGGGGAATGGCTACACCTTC
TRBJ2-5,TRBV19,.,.,CASSMSETQYF,TGTGCCAGTAGTATGTCGGAGACCCAGTACTTC
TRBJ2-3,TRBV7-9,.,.,CASSFTGRVTDTQYF,TGTGCCAGCAGCTTCACAGGAAGGGTCACAGATACGCAGTATTTT
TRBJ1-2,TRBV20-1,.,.,CSAPQGIDGYTF,TGCAGTGCACCACAGGGAATCGATGGCTACACCTTC
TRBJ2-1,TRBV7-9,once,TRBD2,CASSLWGLVYNEQFF,TGTGCCAGCAGCTTATGGGGACTAGTCTACAATGAGCAGTTCTTC